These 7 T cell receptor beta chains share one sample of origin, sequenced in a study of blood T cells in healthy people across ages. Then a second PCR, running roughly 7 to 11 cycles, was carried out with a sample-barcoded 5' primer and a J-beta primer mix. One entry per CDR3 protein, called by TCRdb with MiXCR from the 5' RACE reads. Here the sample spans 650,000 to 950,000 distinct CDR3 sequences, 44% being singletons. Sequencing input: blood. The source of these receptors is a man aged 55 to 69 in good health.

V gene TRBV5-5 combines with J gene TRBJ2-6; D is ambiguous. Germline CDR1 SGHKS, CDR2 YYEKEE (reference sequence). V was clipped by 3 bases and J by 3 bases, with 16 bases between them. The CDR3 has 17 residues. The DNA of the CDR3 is TGTGCCAGCAGCTATATGAGCAGTTCGAATGGGGCCAACGTCCTGACTTTC. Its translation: CASSYMSSSNGANVLTF.

CDR3 amino acids: CSVEALRRVGDSAGYTF. The CDR3 DNA is TGCAGCGTTGAAGCCCTTAGGAGGGTTGGAGACTCAGCTGGCTACACCTTC. The chain carries TRBV29-1 and TRBJ1-2; D is undetermined. The V gene lost 1 base and the J gene lost 7 bases, with 25 bases spanning the gap. The CDR3 totals 17 residues. The germline V gene encodes CDR1 SQVTM and CDR2 ANQGSEA.

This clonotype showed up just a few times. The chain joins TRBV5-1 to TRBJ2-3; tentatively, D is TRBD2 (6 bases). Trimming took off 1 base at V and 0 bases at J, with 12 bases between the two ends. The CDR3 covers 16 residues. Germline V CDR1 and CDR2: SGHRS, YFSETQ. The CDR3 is CASSLTGTSSTDTQYF. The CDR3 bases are TGCGCCAGCAGCTTGACCGGGACTTCTAGCACAGATACGCAGTATTTT.

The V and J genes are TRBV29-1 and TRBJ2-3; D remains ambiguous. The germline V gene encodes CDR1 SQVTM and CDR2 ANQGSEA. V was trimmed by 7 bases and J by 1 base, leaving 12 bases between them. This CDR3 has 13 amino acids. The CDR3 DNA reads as TGCAGCGAACTAAATGGAGGCACAGATACGCAGTATTTT. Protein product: CSELNGGTDTQYF.

CDR3 nucleotide sequence: TGTGCCAGCAGTCTACAGGGACAGGGCGCCCAGCATTTT. Translation: CASSLQGQGAQHF. The rearrangement joins TRBV12-3 or TRBV12-4 to TRBJ1-5; 9 positions agree with TRBD1. The CDR3 sequence is 13 residues long. The trim removed 5 bases at V and 11 bases at J, leaving 7 bases unmatched.

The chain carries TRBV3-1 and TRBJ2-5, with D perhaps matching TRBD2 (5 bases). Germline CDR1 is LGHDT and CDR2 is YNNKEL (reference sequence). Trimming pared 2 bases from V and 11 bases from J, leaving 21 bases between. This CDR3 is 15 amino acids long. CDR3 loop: CASSQPTDGSGEQYF. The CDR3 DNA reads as TGTGCCAGCAGCCAACCCACAGATGGGTCCGGGGAGCAGTACTTC.

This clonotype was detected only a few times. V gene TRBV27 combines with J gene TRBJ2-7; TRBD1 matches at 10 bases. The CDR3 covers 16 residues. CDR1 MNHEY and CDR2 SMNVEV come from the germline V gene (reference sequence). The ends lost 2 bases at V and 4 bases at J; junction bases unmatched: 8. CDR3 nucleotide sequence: TGTGCCAGCAGTTTAACCACGACAGGGGGCTTTTACGAGCAGTACTTC. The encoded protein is CASSLTTTGGFYEQYF.